The rows below give T cell receptor beta chains drawn from one sample of a study of monozygotic twins with inflammatory bowel disease. TCRdb reprocessed the 5' RACE reads and stores each CDR3 protein as one record, lacking DNA. The table lists approximately 400,000 distinct CDR3 sequences. Material for sequencing was blood. Every receptor here comes from a human donor with ulcerative colitis or Crohn's disease, or a healthy co-twin of an affected twin (not recorded which). Each CDR3 is given with its conserved first and last residue.

TRBJ2-7 TRBV6-1 CASSQLVMGYEQYF
TRBJ2-2 TRBV11-2 CASTPFPTGELFF
TRBJ1-4 TRBV7-9 CASSPGAETNEKLFF
TRBJ1-2 TRBV19 CASRQGASYGYTF
TRBJ2-7 TRBV21-1 CASSKKGDRTYEQYF
TRBJ2-7 TRBV6-2/TRBV6-3 CASSYSTDRDLGSYEQYF
TRBJ2-7 TRBV14 CASSQDPSGDDYEQYF
TRBJ2-5 TRBV7-2 CASSLAGVGETQYF
TRBJ1-5 TRBV27 CASSLQTGKQPQHF
TRBJ2-7 TRBV5-6 CASSQTQGVLYEQYF
TRBJ1-1 TRBV4-3 CASSQDLVRGGSMVIAFF
TRBJ2-7 TRBV18 CASSPGSKEQYF
TRBJ2-5 TRBV20-1 CSARARTGGLETQYF
TRBJ1-4 TRBV7-9 CASSDGTPANEKLFF
TRBJ2-5 TRBV4-3 CASSQVVREGETQYF
TRBJ2-5 TRBV7-2 CASSLGQTQTQYF
TRBJ1-5 TRBV11-2 CASSSGQGAFIENQPQHF
TRBJ1-1 TRBV10-3 CAISGSRLNTEAFF
TRBJ1-2 TRBV27 CASSLSTGGYGYTF
TRBJ2-7 TRBV12-3/TRBV12-4 CASRDTEISYEQYF
TRBJ2-2 TRBV7-7 CASGEGGGANTGELFF
TRBJ2-1 TRBV12-3/TRBV12-4 CASSTTLGEQFF
TRBJ2-4 TRBV24-1 CATSDPRTGGNIQYF
TRBJ2-7 TRBV6-5 CASSYSWTGDYEQYF
TRBJ2-2 TRBV4-2 CASSQDSERTNTGELFF
TRBJ1-1 TRBV5-1 CASSLQFLGAEFTEAFF
TRBJ2-7 TRBV11-1 CASSLATGLLSAPYEQYF
TRBJ2-7 TRBV7-9 CASSLVERREQYF
TRBJ1-5 TRBV5-6 CASSFGGGGASNQPQHF
TRBJ1-5 TRBV5-1 CAGPLTTGGNQPQHF
TRBJ2-5 TRBV9 CASSPGLTNQETQYF
TRBJ1-1 TRBV30 CALGQDLEAFF
TRBJ2-1 TRBV5-1 CASSHGTSGGASYNEQFF
TRBJ2-1 TRBV7-9 CASSLGGAGADEQFF
TRBJ1-5 TRBV7-3 CASSLGPSQPQHF
TRBJ2-3 TRBV3-1 CASSQIFLADTQYF
TRBJ2-7 TRBV5-4 CASRPLPGQGAVEQYF
TRBJ2-7 TRBV20-1 CSARDEVGALLLGQYF
TRBJ2-3 TRBV29-1 CSVALRGGTQYF
TRBJ1-5 TRBV18 CASSQTPGQGNQPQHF
TRBJ2-5 TRBV4-2 CASSQVGGEETQYF
TRBJ1-5 TRBV12-3/TRBV12-4 CASRNDISQPQHF
TRBJ2-7 TRBV20-1 CSAGQWPYEQYF
TRBJ2-7 TRBV7-9 CASSLGQGKISYEQYF
TRBJ1-4 TRBV12-3/TRBV12-4 CASSLGDSPTNEKLFF
TRBJ2-3 TRBV4-3 CASSQDRQIVVTDTQYF
TRBJ1-1 TRBV18 CASSPGPDREAFF
TRBJ2-7 TRBV28 CASNAWVKSYEQYF
TRBJ2-3 TRBV7-3 CASSLKRGTSGADTQYF
TRBJ2-3 TRBV19 CASSIRVIAELHTDTQYF
TRBJ2-3 TRBV5-4 CASSLVRGGADTQYF
TRBJ1-6 TRBV14 CASSQYGYNSPLHF
TRBJ2-1 TRBV20-1 CSARAQGRGEQFF